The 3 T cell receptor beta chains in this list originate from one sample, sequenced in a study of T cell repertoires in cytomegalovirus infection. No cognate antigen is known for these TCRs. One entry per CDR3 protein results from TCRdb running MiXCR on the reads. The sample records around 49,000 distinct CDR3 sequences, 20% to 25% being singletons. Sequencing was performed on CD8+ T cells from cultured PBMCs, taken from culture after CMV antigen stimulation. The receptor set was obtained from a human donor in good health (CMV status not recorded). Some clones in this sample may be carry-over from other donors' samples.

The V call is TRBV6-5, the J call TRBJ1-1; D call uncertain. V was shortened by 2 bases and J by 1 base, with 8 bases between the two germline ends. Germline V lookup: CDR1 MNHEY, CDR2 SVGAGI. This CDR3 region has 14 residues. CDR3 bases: TGTGCCAGCAGTTACGTCGCCGGGAACACTGAAGCTTTCTTT. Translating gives CASSYVAGNTEAFF.

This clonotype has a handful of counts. CDR3 nucleotides: TGTGCCAGCAATCCAGGGTGGATGAGTGAGCAGTTCTTC. The encoded protein is CASNPGWMSEQFF. The chain joins TRBV6-1 to TRBJ2-1, with TRBD1 as a possible D gene (5 bases). V was shortened by 7 bases and J by 9 bases, with 16 bases between the two germline ends. The CDR3 totals 13 residues. In germline, CDR1 is MNHNS, CDR2 SASEGT.

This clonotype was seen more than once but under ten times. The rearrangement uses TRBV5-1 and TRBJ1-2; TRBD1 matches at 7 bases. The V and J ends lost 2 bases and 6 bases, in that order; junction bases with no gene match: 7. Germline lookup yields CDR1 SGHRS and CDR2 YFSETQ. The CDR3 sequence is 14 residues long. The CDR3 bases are TGCGCCAGCAGCTTAGGGGGCGCTGGGGATGGCTACACCTTC. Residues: CASSLGGAGDGYTF.